This TCR beta chain derives from a study of blood T cell repertoires in COVID-19. The wider study: From the United States, Italy and Spain came samples of acute and convalescent COVID-19. PBMCs, B-cell-depleted T cells, or T cells were the source of the cDNA or gDNA that made up the material.

Per the authors' pipeline: Reference gene primers were amplified, and this amplification served to estimate nucleated cell counts. Assay: immunoSEQ multiplex PCR; the TCRdb copy retains only in-frame clones and omits some. V and J calls plus clone size are reproduced from that table; the DNA served to infer D and trimming. The sample yields approximately 170,000 clones, about four fifths seen once. In germline, CDR1 is SGHVS, CDR2 FNYEAQ. J gave up 5 bases and V 5 bases, and 10 bases lay outside the gene matches. This CDR3 contains 17 residues. The V and J genes are TRBV7-6 and TRBJ2-2; 11 nucleotides align to TRBD2. Sequencing was done on a sample of peripheral blood. This TCR derives from a woman in her 70s who had recovered from COVID-19. This CDR3 is CASSLPPGLAETGELFF. CDR3 DNA sequence: TGTGCCAGCAGCCTACCGCCGGGACTAGCGGAAACCGGGGAGCTGTTTTTT.